The 31 T cell receptor beta chains given below trace back to one sample, sequenced in a study of blood T cell repertoires in COVID-19 (dated by TCRdb to the early 2020s). Libraries were made using the immunoSEQ multiplex PCR assay. In its TCRdb copy, this immuneACCESS table keeps in-frame sequences only and misses some clones. Where compared with another copy, unresolved V genes explain less than half of these, and the others have no known cause. This sample has about 170,000 clones in its table, and around four fifths of those were observed once. The top ten clones comprise around a fifth of the sample. Sequencing was done on a sample of peripheral blood. The receptors originated from a woman aged 70-85 years who had recovered from COVID-19.

V and J are TRBV6-2 or TRBV6-3 and TRBJ1-1, with D uncertain. In germline, CDR1 is MNHEY, CDR2 SVGEGT. The V end was cut by 4 bases, the J end by 7 bases, with 10 bases between. CDR3 length: 12 residues. CDR3: CASSSGFHEAFF. In DNA, the CDR3 is TGTGCCAGCAGTTCCGGTTTCCATGAAGCTTTCTTT.

The chain combines TRBV5-1 with TRBJ1-6, with TRBD1 matching 9 bases. Losses at the gene ends were 4 bases for V and 0 bases for J; bases not matched to a gene: 5. Germline lookup yields CDR1 SGHRS and CDR2 YFSETQ. This CDR3 region has 17 residues. CDR3 protein: CASSGGQGSSYNSPLHF. CDR3 in DNA: TGCGCCAGCAGCGGAGGACAGGGGAGCTCCTATAATTCACCCCTCCACTTT.

The chain has TRBV6-2 or TRBV6-3 and TRBJ1-3, with unresolved D. Germline-derived CDR1 and CDR2 are MNHEY and SVGEGT. Trimming cost V 0 bases and J 5 bases, with 11 bases left between them. The CDR3 contains 15 residues. The CDR3 nucleotides are TGTGCCAGCAGTTACTCGCGTCTGAGGAGAAACACCATATATTTT. Translating it yields CASSYSRLRRNTIYF.

The chain uses TRBV18 and TRBJ2-3, with 7 bases matching TRBD1. The CDR3 has 16 residues. The V and J ends lost 3 bases and 0 bases, in that order; junction bases with no gene match: 6. Germline-derived CDR1 and CDR2 are KGHSH and LQKENI. DNA for the CDR3: TGTGCCAGCTCACCTCCCGGGACAGCTAGCACAGATACGCAGTATTTT. Its protein product is CASSPPGTASTDTQYF.

Written as DNA, the CDR3 is TGCGCCAGCAGCCAAGTAACCGGAGATGGCCCAGATACGCAGTATTTT. It codes for CASSQVTGDGPDTQYF. The chain employs TRBV4-3 and TRBJ2-3; D gene ambiguous. Germline assignment: CDR1 LGHNA and CDR2 YSLEER. The CDR3 runs to 16 residues. Trimming took 1 base from V and 4 from J, leaving 15 bases between them.

CDR3 residues: CASSVGLAGALADTQYF. CDR3 in DNA: TGCGCCAGCAGCGTAGGACTAGCGGGAGCCCTCGCAGATACGCAGTATTTT. The chain joins TRBV4-3 to TRBJ2-3; 13 positions match TRBD2. The CDR3 loop spans 17 amino acids. The germline CDR1 and CDR2 sequences are LGHNA and YSLEER. V gave up 5 bases and J gave up 4 bases; unmatched junction bases: 9.

This chain joins TRBV4-1 and TRBJ2-3; 7 bases match TRBD2. CDR1 MGHRA and CDR2 YSYEKL come from the germline V gene. J was trimmed by 3 bases and V by 10 bases; bases with no gene match: 7. The CDR3 has 13 residues. The CDR3 DNA follows: TGCGCCACTGGGGGGGGTGAAACAGATACGCAGTATTTT. It specifies CATGGGETDTQYF.

The V gene is TRBV2, the J gene TRBJ2-6, with D tentatively TRBD2 (6 bases). With 4 bases removed from V and 1 base from J, the gap between germline ends came to 11 bases. The CDR3 contains 16 residues. Looked up from germline, CDR1 is SNHLY and CDR2 is FYNNEI. Here the CDR3 DNA reads TGTGCCAGCAGTGCGGACCGGGGGTCTGGGGCCAACGTCCTGACTTTC. Translating gives CASSADRGSGANVLTF.

The chain carries TRBV3-1 (or the pseudogene TRBV3-2) and TRBJ1-1; 7 bases are shared with TRBD1. The ends lost 4 bases at V and 4 bases at J; junction bases unmatched: 9. The germline gives CDR1 LGHDT, CDR2 YNNKEL (reference sequence). This CDR3 comprises 15 residues. The CDR3 sequence is CASSPRQGVGTEAFF. As DNA, the CDR3 is TGTGCCAGCAGCCCCAGACAGGGTGTGGGCACTGAAGCTTTCTTT.

This chain joins TRBV5-4 and TRBJ2-3, with TRBD2 identical over 11 bases. Germline V CDR1 and CDR2: SGHNT, YYREEE (reference sequence). The CDR3 loop spans 15 amino acids. V dropped 1 base and J dropped 5; count of bases not matched to a gene: 3. In DNA form, the CDR3 reads TGTGCCAGCAGCTTGAGTCTAGCGGGGGGAGATACGCAGTATTTT. Its protein is CASSLSLAGGDTQYF.

This clone has a single count. The J gene is TRBJ1-1, the V gene TRBV3-1 (or the pseudogene TRBV3-2), with TRBD1 matching 10 bases. Germline V gives CDR1 LGHDT, CDR2 YNNKEL (reference sequence). Losses at the gene ends were 1 base for V and 1 base for J; bases not matched to a gene: 9. The CDR3 covers 18 residues. The CDR3 loop is CASSQGVPGQGKNTEAFF. CDR3 in DNA: TGTGCCAGCAGCCAAGGAGTTCCGGGACAGGGGAAGAACACTGAAGCTTTCTTT.

The chain is built from TRBV28 and TRBJ1-1, with D possibly matching TRBD1 (6 bases). The V end lost 2 bases, the J end lost 3 bases, and 19 bases lay between the germline ends. Germline assignment: CDR1 MDHEN and CDR2 SYDVKM. The CDR3 totals 17 residues. The CDR3 is CASSLRSGAGAHTEAFF. The CDR3 DNA sequence: TGTGCCAGCAGTTTAAGGTCCGGGGCAGGGGCCCACACTGAAGCTTTCTTT.

The chain links TRBV5-6 to TRBJ2-7, with 12 nucleotides matching TRBD2. Germline loops: CDR1 SGHDT, CDR2 YYEEEE. The CDR3 has 16 residues. V trimming: 4 bases; J trimming: 5 bases; junction bases outside the gene matches: 10. CDR3 coding DNA: TGTGCCAGCAGCAAATCGACTAGCGGGAGAGGGGACGAGCAGTACTTC. Translated, it gives CASSKSTSGRGDEQYF.

This clone was seen only once. The rearrangement links TRBV11-2 to TRBJ2-5; 9 nucleotides agree with TRBD1. V was clipped by 7 bases and J by 0 bases; unmatched bases: 6. Germline V lookup: CDR1 SGHAT, CDR2 FQNNGV. The CDR3 covers 15 residues. The CDR3 sequence: CASNIQGAYQETQYF. The CDR3 bases are TGTGCCAGCAACATACAGGGGGCTTACCAAGAGACCCAGTACTTC.

The chain recombines TRBV5-1 with TRBJ1-1; 7 bases are a match to TRBD1. The V gene end was trimmed by 3 bases and the J gene end by 2 bases; junction bases not matched to a gene: 10. Looked up from germline, CDR1 is SGHRS and CDR2 is YFSETQ. There are 16 residues in the CDR3. DNA of the CDR3: TGCGCCAGCAGCTCGTTGGCCCGGGACAGAAACACTGAAGCTTTCTTT. It yields the protein CASSSLARDRNTEAFF.

J is TRBJ2-5 and V is TRBV5-4, with TRBD2 matching 10 bases. The V gene end was trimmed by 4 bases and the J gene end by 5 bases; junction bases not matched to a gene: 2. Germline CDR1 is SGHNT and CDR2 is YYREEE (reference sequence). This CDR3 has 13 amino acids. This CDR3 is CASSAGLAETQYF. As DNA, the CDR3 is TGTGCCAGCAGCGCGGGACTAGCGGAGACCCAGTACTTC. The variable domain in full, completed from reference TRBV5-4 and TRBJ2-5, reads ETGVTQSPTHLIKTRGQQVTLRCSSQSGHNTVSWYQQALGQGPQFIFQYYREEENGRGNFPPRFSGLQFPNYSSELNVNALELDDSALYLCASSAGLAETQYFGPGTRLLVL.

The chain recombines TRBV29-1 with TRBJ1-2, with 11 bases that match TRBD1. Germline CDR1 and CDR2: SQVTM and ANQGSEA. Trimming took 0 bases from V and 7 from J; bases not matched to a gene: 7. The CDR3 runs to 15 residues. The CDR3 DNA follows: TGCAGCGTTGAAGATCCCGGACAGGGGGCTGCTGGCTACACCTTC. Its translation: CSVEDPGQGAAGYTF.

This clone was observed a handful of times. The chain carries TRBV19 and TRBJ1-2; D perhaps matches TRBD1 (6 bases). In germline, CDR1 is LNHDA, CDR2 SQIVND (reference sequence). The CDR3 totals 15 residues. Trimming left V 5 bases short and J 4 bases short, with 17 bases between. CDR3 protein: CASSAGGAGSYGYTF. CDR3 DNA: TGTGCCAGTAGTGCGGGGGGGGCCGGCTCCTATGGCTACACCTTC.

V is TRBV7-9 and J is TRBJ1-2; D remains unclear. CDR1 and CDR2 from the germline V gene are SEHNR and FQNEAQ (reference sequence). The CDR3 covers 12 residues. Trimming pared 1 base from V and 6 bases from J, leaving 6 bases between. This CDR3 reads CASSLVGDGYTF. The CDR3 coding sequence is TGTGCCAGCAGCTTAGTGGGCGATGGCTACACCTTC.

V usage is TRBV19 and J usage is TRBJ1-1, with D unresolved. V lost 6 bases, J lost 8 bases, and 10 bases lay in between. The CDR3 spans 11 residues. Germline V CDR1 and CDR2: LNHDA, SQIVND (reference sequence). The CDR3 sequence is CASRRSLEAFF. The CDR3 DNA reads as TGTGCCAGTAGGCGTTCTTTGGAAGCTTTCTTT. Variable domain in full (rest from reference TRBV19 and TRBJ1-1): DGGITQSPKYLFRKEGQNVTLSCEQNLNHDAMYWYRQDPGQGLRLIYYSQIVNDFQKGDIAEGYSVSREKKESFPLTVTSAQKNPTAFYLCASRRSLEAFFGQGTRLTVV.

This sequence joins TRBV5-1 and TRBJ2-7; possibly TRBD1 for D (5 bases). Trimming left V 0 bases short and J 9 bases short, with 28 bases between. CDR3 length: 18 amino acids. Germline V lookup: CDR1 SGHRS, CDR2 YFSETQ. The CDR3 loop is CASSLVPPDSPSLRRQYF. DNA of the CDR3: TGCGCCAGCAGCTTGGTTCCCCCCGACAGTCCCTCATTAAGGAGGCAGTACTTC. Together with reference TRBV5-1 and TRBJ2-7, the CDR3 gives the full variable domain: KAGVTQTPRYLIKTRGQQVTLSCSPISGHRSVSWYQQTPGQGLQFLFEYFSETQRNKGNFPGRFSGRQFSNSRSEMNVSTLELGDSALYLCASSLVPPDSPSLRRQYFGPGTRLTVT.

The chain uses TRBV29-1 and TRBJ1-1, with unresolved D. Germline CDR1 and CDR2: SQVTM and ANQGSEA. The V end was cut by 7 bases, the J end by 2 bases, with 8 bases between. This CDR3 spans 11 amino acids. The DNA of the CDR3 is TGCAGCGGAGCGGGAAACACTGAAGCTTTCTTT. The encoded protein is CSGAGNTEAFF.

V gene TRBV4-3 combines with J gene TRBJ2-7, with 9 positions matching TRBD1. Germline CDR1 LGHNA, CDR2 YSLEER. Trimming at V came to 2 bases and at J to 9 bases, leaving 17 bases not matched to a gene. CDR3 length: 17 amino acids. The CDR3 nucleotides are TGCGCCAGCAGCCAAACTACCGGGACAGGGTCGTCTGTGGGGCAGTACTTC. Protein sequence: CASSQTTGTGSSVGQYF.

This chain uses TRBV9 with TRBJ1-3; D possibly corresponds to TRBD1 (5 bases). The germline V and J ends were trimmed by 3 bases and 0 bases, with 19 bases remaining between them. Germline lookup yields CDR1 SGDLS and CDR2 YYNGEE. The CDR3 runs 18 residues. The CDR3 DNA reads TGTGCCAGCAGCGCGATCCCGGGACGGGAGAGCTCTGGAAACACCATATATTTT. Amino acid sequence: CASSAIPGRESSGNTIYF.

The chain recombines TRBV27 with TRBJ2-7; D perhaps matches TRBD1 (6 bases). The length of the CDR3 is 17 residues. Trimming shortened V by 7 bases and J by 2 bases, and 24 bases separated the two germline ends. Germline values: CDR1 MNHEY, CDR2 SMNVEV (reference sequence). CDR3 residues: CASTSLGDNILPYEQYF. CDR3 nucleotide sequence: TGTGCCAGCACCTCTCTGGGGGACAACATTTTACCCTACGAGCAGTACTTC.

This chain joins TRBV16 and TRBJ1-5, with D possibly matching TRBD1 (6 bases). This CDR3 is 14 amino acids long. From germline, CDR1 is KGHSY and CDR2 FQNENV. V lost 2 bases and J lost 7, with 12 bases in between. The chain's CDR3 is CASSQAGGGQPQHF. CDR3 nucleotides: TGTGCCAGCAGCCAAGCGGGGGGCGGGCAGCCCCAGCATTTT.

The V call is TRBV7-3, the J call TRBJ1-2, with D possibly being TRBD1 (5 bases). Per germline, CDR1 SGHTA and CDR2 FQGTGA. V was pared by 5 bases and J by 0 bases, with 13 bases between. CDR3 size: 15 residues. The CDR3 coding sequence is TGTGCCAGCAGCCCCCGGGGGGGAGCTAACTATGGCTACACCTTC. Its protein is CASSPRGGANYGYTF.

The chain links TRBV10-1 to TRBJ2-7; a possible D gene is TRBD2 (6 bases). CDR1 and CDR2 from the germline V gene are WNHNN and SYGVQD (reference sequence). Between the trimmed V and J ends, which lost 4 bases and 6 bases, there was a span of 19 bases. The CDR3 consists of 15 residues. In DNA form, the CDR3 reads TGCGCCAGCAGTGCCGGGGACCAGCGGCGGGGCGAGCAGTACTTC. Translating gives CASSAGDQRRGEQYF.

This clone was detected only once. The chain joins TRBV3-1 (or the pseudogene TRBV3-2) to TRBJ1-2, with D perhaps TRBD1 (6 bases). V lost 4 bases and J 4 bases, leaving 10 bases between the germline ends. Per the germline V gene, CDR1 is LGHDT and CDR2 is YNNKEL (reference sequence). This CDR3 has 13 residues. The CDR3 spells CASSRAGAYGYTF. The CDR3 DNA is TGTGCCAGCAGCCGCGCAGGGGCCTATGGCTACACCTTC.

This CDR3 is CASSLPGQLYGYTF. CDR3 nucleotides: TGTGCCAGTAGCCTCCCGGGACAGCTCTATGGCTACACCTTC. V gene TRBV19 combines with J gene TRBJ1-2; 7 bases are a match to TRBD1. The CDR3 has 14 residues. V trimming: 6 bases; J trimming: 4 bases; junction bases outside the gene matches: 8. CDR1 is LNHDA, CDR2 SQIVND, per germline (reference sequence).

For this clone: Additional DNA sequences in this sample encode the identical CDR3. The chain is built from TRBV7-2 and TRBJ2-2; TRBD2 agrees at 7 bases. Germline V lookup: CDR1 SGHTA, CDR2 FQGNSA. CDR3 length equals 15 residues. V was pared by 5 bases and J by 0 bases, with 3 bases of the junction left unmatched. The CDR3, as DNA: TGTGCCAGCAGCCTTGGGGGGGCGAACACCGGGGAGCTGTTTTTT. It specifies CASSLGGANTGELFF.